This is a list of T cell receptor beta chains from one sample in a study of cytomegalovirus exposure and HLA in healthy donors. The method was immunoSEQ multiplex PCR; TCRdb's version includes in-frame clones alone and lacks a portion of them. Of around 150,000 clones in the sample, approximately 80% were seen once. The sequenced sample was PBMCs. These receptors originate from a male donor in good health and CMV-seronegative. Each CDR3 is given with its conserved first and last residue. Each record gives: CDR3 length, V gene, J gene, clone size, D gene, CDR3 protein, CDR3 DNA. D genes are given only for firm matches. Not every row has a clone size; where given, it reads once, few, many or a size class.

>14|TRBV6-6|TRBJ2-2|-|TRBD1
CASKRGQDTGELFF
TGTGCCAGCAAAAGGGGGCAGGACACCGGGGAGCTGTTTTTT
>16|TRBV5-6|TRBJ2-2|-|TRBD1
CASSLVQGANTGELFF
TGTGCCAGCAGCTTGGTTCAGGGGGCAAACACCGGGGAGCTGTTTTTT
>16|TRBV4-2|TRBJ1-4|-|-
CASSQDPQGSNEKLFF
TGTGCCAGCAGCCAAGATCCCCAGGGGTCTAATGAAAAACTGTTTTTT
>15|TRBV7-2|TRBJ1-5|-|-
CASSLGGLDNQPQHF
TGTGCCAGCAGCTTAGGGGGCTTGGACAATCAGCCCCAGCATTTT
>15|TRBV2|TRBJ2-2|-|TRBD1
CASRGTGTNTGELFF
TGTGCCAGCAGAGGGACAGGGACGAACACCGGGGAGCTGTTTTTT
>13|TRBV2|TRBJ1-1|-|-
CASSEAGRTEAFF
TGTGCCAGCAGTGAAGCAGGGAGGACTGAAGCTTTCTTT
>18|TRBV19|TRBJ2-7|-|TRBD2
CASRESNELAESSYEQYF
TGTGCCAGTAGAGAATCGAACGAACTAGCGGAGAGCTCCTACGAGCAGTACTTC
>15|TRBV28|TRBJ1-4|-|-
CASSLVIATNEKLFF
TGTGCCAGCAGTTTAGTAATTGCAACTAATGAAAAACTGTTTTTT
>18|TRBV7-9|TRBJ1-1|-|-
CASSTPVGKTLMNTEAFF
TGTGCCAGCAGCACTCCTGTGGGTAAGACTTTAATGAACACTGAAGCTTTCTTT
>15|TRBV7-9|TRBJ2-7|once|-
CASSQPPPYRDEQYF
TGTGCCAGCAGCCAGCCCCCCCCATACAGGGACGAGCAGTACTTC
>15|TRBV7-8|TRBJ2-7|few|-
CASSQRPLLSYEQYF
TGTGCCAGCAGCCAGCGGCCGTTGCTCTCCTACGAGCAGTACTTC
>16|TRBV19|TRBJ2-1|few|TRBD2
CASKFGSSGFYNEQFF
TGTGCCAGTAAGTTCGGGTCTAGCGGGTTTTACAATGAGCAGTTCTTC
>15|TRBV9|TRBJ1-1|few|TRBD1
CASSLTGAVGAEAFF
TGTGCCAGCAGCTTAACAGGGGCCGTTGGCGCTGAAGCTTTCTTT
>11|TRBV10-3|TRBJ2-1|-|-
CAISDGSGQFF
TGTGCCATCAGTGACGGGTCGGGACAGTTCTTC
>12|TRBV27|TRBJ1-1|-|-
CASSFIGGRAFF
TGTGCCAGCAGTTTCATTGGCGGCCGGGCTTTCTTT
>17|TRBV4-3|TRBJ2-7|-|TRBD2
CASSQGFSGATSYEQYF
TGCGCCAGCAGCCAAGGGTTTAGCGGGGCTACCTCCTACGAGCAGTACTTC
>15|TRBV9|TRBJ2-7|-|TRBD1
CASSASGQGPLEQYF
TGTGCCAGCAGCGCCTCGGGACAGGGCCCCTTAGAGCAGTACTTC
>13|TRBV29-1|TRBJ1-1|-|TRBD1
CSVMQTGPTEAFF
TGCAGCGTAATGCAGACAGGGCCCACTGAAGCTTTCTTT
>13|TRBV19|TRBJ1-1|-|-
CASSIGVNTEAFF
TGTGCCAGTAGTATCGGTGTGAACACTGAAGCTTTCTTT
>18|TRBV7-2|TRBJ2-7|-|TRBD1
CASSLVVGQGAVPYEQYF
TGTGCCAGCAGCTTAGTCGTCGGACAGGGGGCCGTCCCATACGAGCAGTACTTC
>14|TRBV11-2|TRBJ1-1|once|-
CASSLRWGDTEAFF
TGTGCCAGCAGCTTAAGATGGGGGGACACTGAAGCTTTCTTT
>15|TRBV28|TRBJ2-1|-|TRBD2
CASSTRASGRNEQFF
TGTGCCAGCAGTACTAGGGCTAGCGGGAGAAATGAGCAGTTCTTC
>16|TRBV5-1|TRBJ1-4|-|-
CASSLAGVGANEKLFF
TGCGCCAGCAGCTTGGCCGGGGTCGGGGCTAATGAAAAACTGTTTTTT
>15|TRBV4-3|TRBJ1-4|-|TRBD1
CASSQNRGANEKLFF
TGCGCCAGCAGCCAGAACAGGGGTGCTAATGAAAAACTGTTTTTT
>15|TRBV7-3|TRBJ2-2|-|-
CASSLNTGYTGELFF
TGTGCCAGCAGCTTAAACACAGGGTACACCGGGGAGCTGTTTTTT
>14|TRBV5-1|TRBJ1-2|-|TRBD1
CASSREGQGYGYTF
TGCGCCAGCAGCCGTGAGGGACAGGGCTATGGCTACACCTTC
>15|TRBV5-6|TRBJ1-5|few|-
CASSLRAGLGQPQHF
TGTGCCAGCAGCTTGAGGGCGGGGTTAGGCCAGCCCCAGCATTTT
>15|TRBV9|TRBJ2-7|-|TRBD2
CASSVDYGGAYEQYF
TGTGCCAGCAGCGTAGATTACGGGGGGGCATACGAGCAGTACTTC
>14|TRBV5-1|TRBJ1-2|-|-
CASSLVGPAFGYTF
TGCGCCAGCAGCTTGGTGGGGCCGGCTTTTGGCTACACCTTC
>15|TRBV5-6|TRBJ1-2|-|TRBD1
CASSLGQGILYGYTF
TGTGCCAGCAGCTTGGGACAGGGGATACTCTATGGCTACACCTTC
>16|TRBV5-1|TRBJ2-7|-|-
CASSLDGRVIPYEQYF
TGCGCCAGCAGCCTTGATGGCAGGGTGATACCCTACGAGCAGTACTTC
>14|TRBV2|TRBJ1-6|-|-
CASSGGGDNSPLHF
TGTGCCAGCAGTGGGGGCGGCGATAATTCACCCCTCCACTTT
>18|TRBV5-5|TRBJ1-3|-|-
CASSLDGQYLFSGNTIYF
TGTGCCAGCAGCTTGGACGGACAGTACCTTTTCTCTGGAAACACCATATATTTT
>17|TRBV15|TRBJ2-7|-|TRBD2
CATSSRLAPQSSYEQYF
TGTGCCACCAGCAGCCGACTAGCGCCTCAGAGCTCCTACGAGCAGTACTTC
>12|TRBV30|TRBJ2-7|-|-
CAWSVARGEQYF
TGTGCCTGGAGTGTGGCTAGAGGGGAGCAGTACTTC
>17|TRBV7-3|TRBJ2-1|-|TRBD1
CASSLLAGTGVHHEQFF
TGTGCCAGCAGCCTCCTAGCCGGGACAGGGGTCCATCATGAGCAGTTCTTC
>15|TRBV5-1|TRBJ2-5|-|TRBD2
CASSLGTSGGETQYF
TGCGCCAGCAGCTTGGGGACTAGCGGAGGGGAGACCCAGTACTTC
>14|TRBV6-6|TRBJ1-1|once|TRBD1
CASRWTGLNTEAFF
TGTGCCAGCAGGTGGACAGGGTTGAACACTGAAGCTTTCTTT
>18|TRBV9|TRBJ1-6|-|TRBD1
CASSSTLGGTGRNSPLHF
TGTGCCAGCAGCTCAACGTTGGGGGGGACAGGGAGAAATTCACCCCTCCACTTT
>15|TRBV10-2|TRBJ1-6|-|TRBD1
CASSEIDRDRSPLHF
TGCGCCAGCAGTGAAATCGACAGGGATCGTTCACCCCTCCACTTT
>13|TRBV6-5|TRBJ1-5|-|-
CASSLTENQPQHF
TGTGCCAGCAGTTTGACAGAGAATCAGCCCCAGCATTTT
>12|TRBV6-1|TRBJ2-7|-|-
CASSDPGFEQYF
TGTGCCAGCAGTGACCCGGGGTTCGAGCAGTACTTC
>15|TRBV13|TRBJ1-3|-|TRBD1
CASSTRTGAGNTIYF
TGTGCCAGCAGCACCAGGACAGGGGCTGGAAACACCATATATTTT
>15|TRBV28|TRBJ2-7|-|TRBD2
CASSQTSGPSYEQYF
TGTGCCAGCAGTCAGACTAGCGGGCCCTCCTACGAGCAGTACTTC
>16|TRBV5-1|TRBJ2-7|-|TRBD1
CASSLGGTVPPYEQYF
TGCGCCAGCAGCTTGGGGGGGACAGTTCCTCCCTACGAGCAGTACTTC
>16|TRBV12-5|TRBJ2-2|-|TRBD1
CASGKGQGPDTGELFF
TGTGCTAGTGGTAAGGGACAGGGTCCGGACACCGGGGAGCTGTTTTTT
>16|TRBV18|TRBJ1-5|-|TRBD1
CASSLMDRARNQPQHF
TGTGCCAGCTCACTCATGGACAGGGCTAGAAATCAGCCCCAGCATTTT
>15|TRBV19|TRBJ1-1|-|-
CASSLASLGGTEAFF
TGTGCCAGTAGTCTTGCCTCCCTCGGCGGCACTGAAGCTTTCTTT
>17|TRBV9|TRBJ2-2|-|TRBD1
CASSVARTGGDTGELLF
TGTGCCAGCAGCGTAGCCAGAACAGGGGGCGATACCGGGGAGCTGCTTTTT
>16|TRBV4-1|TRBJ2-5|-|TRBD2
CASSQPLAGGRETQYF
TGCGCCAGCAGCCAACCGCTAGCGGGGGGCCGGGAGACCCAGTACTTC